This T cell receptor beta chain came from a study of blood T cell repertoires in COVID-19. Study as a whole: Acute-phase and convalescent COVID-19 samples originated in the United States, Italy and Spain. PBMCs, B-cell-depleted T cells, or T cells provided the cDNA or gDNA that made up the material.

The ends lost 4 bases at V and 0 bases at J; junction bases unmatched: 11. This CDR3 is built from 18 residues. Germline V gene lookup returns CDR1 MNHEY and CDR2 SVGEGT. Under the authors' procedure: Amplification from reference gene primers served as the basis for estimated nucleated cell counts. Assay: immunoSEQ multiplex PCR; the TCRdb copy retains only in-frame clones and omits some. The D gene and trimming were derived from the DNA, and the V and J assignments and clone size from that table. The sample records approximately 150,000 clones, about 87% being singletons. The sequencing input was peripheral blood. The chain recombines TRBV6-2 or TRBV6-3 with TRBJ2-5; TRBD1 agrees at 10 bases. The TCR originated in a man over 45 who had recovered from COVID-19. CDR3 nucleotides: TGTGCCAGCAGTTCCCCGACAGGGGGCCGTCACTACCAAGAGACCCAGTACTTC. Translating it yields CASSSPTGGRHYQETQYF.